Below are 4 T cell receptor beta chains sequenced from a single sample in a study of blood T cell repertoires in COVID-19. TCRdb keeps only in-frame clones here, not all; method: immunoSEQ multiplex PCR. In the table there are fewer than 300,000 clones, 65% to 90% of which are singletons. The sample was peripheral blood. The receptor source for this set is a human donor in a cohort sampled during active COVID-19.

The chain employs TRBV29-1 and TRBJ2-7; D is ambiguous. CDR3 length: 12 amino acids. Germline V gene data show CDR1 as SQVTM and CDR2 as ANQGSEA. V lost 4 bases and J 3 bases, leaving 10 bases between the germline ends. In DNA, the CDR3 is TGCAGCGTTGGATCCAGGAACTACGAGCAGTACTTC. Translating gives CSVGSRNYEQYF.

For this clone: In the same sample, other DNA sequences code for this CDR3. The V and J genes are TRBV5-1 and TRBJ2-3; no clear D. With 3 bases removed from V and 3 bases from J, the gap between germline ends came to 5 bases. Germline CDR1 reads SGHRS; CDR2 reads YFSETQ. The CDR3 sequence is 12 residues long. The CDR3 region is CASSSPTDTQYF. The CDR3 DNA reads TGCGCCAGCAGCTCCCCAACAGATACGCAGTATTTT.

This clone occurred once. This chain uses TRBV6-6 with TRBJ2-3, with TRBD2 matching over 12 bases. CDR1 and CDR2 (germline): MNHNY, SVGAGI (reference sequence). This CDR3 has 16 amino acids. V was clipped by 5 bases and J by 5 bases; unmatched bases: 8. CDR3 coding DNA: TGTGCCAGCAGTCGAACTAGCGGGGGGAAGGGAGATACGCAGTATTTT. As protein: CASSRTSGGKGDTQYF.

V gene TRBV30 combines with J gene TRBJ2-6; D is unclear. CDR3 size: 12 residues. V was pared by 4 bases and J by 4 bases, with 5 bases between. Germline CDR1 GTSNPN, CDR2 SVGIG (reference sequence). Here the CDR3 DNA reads TGTGCCTGGACTTCGGGGGCCAACGTCCTGACTTTC. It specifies CAWTSGANVLTF.